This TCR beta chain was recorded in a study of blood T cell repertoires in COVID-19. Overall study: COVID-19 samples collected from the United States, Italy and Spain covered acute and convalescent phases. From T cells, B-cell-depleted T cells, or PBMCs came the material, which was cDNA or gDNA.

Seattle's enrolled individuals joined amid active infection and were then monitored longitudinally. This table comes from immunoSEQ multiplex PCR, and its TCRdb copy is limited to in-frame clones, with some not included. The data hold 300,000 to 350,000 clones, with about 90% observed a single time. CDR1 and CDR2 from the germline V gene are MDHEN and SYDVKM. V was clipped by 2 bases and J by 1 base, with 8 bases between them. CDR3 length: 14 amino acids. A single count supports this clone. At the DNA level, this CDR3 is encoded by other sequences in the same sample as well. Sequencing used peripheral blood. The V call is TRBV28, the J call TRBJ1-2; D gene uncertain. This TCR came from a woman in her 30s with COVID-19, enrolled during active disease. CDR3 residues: CASSLGGVNYGYTF. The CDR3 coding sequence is TGTGCCAGCAGTTTAGGCGGGGTTAACTATGGCTACACCTTC.